This T cell receptor beta chain originates from a study of blood T cells in healthy people across ages. After removal of 0 bases from V and 3 bases from J, the junction contained 5 bases not matched to a gene. Germline V gives CDR1 SGHKS, CDR2 YYEKEE (reference sequence). The CDR3 contains 15 residues. Every donor contributed roughly 10 milliliters of peripheral blood by blood draw. It was with a sample-barcoded 5' primer and a J-beta primer mix that a second PCR of about 6 to 11 cycles was run. TCRdb itself ran the 5' RACE reads through MiXCR, one entry per CDR3 protein. The sample yields fewer than 2,000,000 distinct CDR3 sequences, roughly two fifths seen once.

The gene calls are TRBV5-5 and TRBJ1-2, with TRBD1 matching over 7 bases. The TCR comes from a human donor in good health. The sequencing sample was made of blood. CDR3 protein: CASSLESRGDYGYTF. CDR3 DNA: TGTGCCAGCAGCTTGGAGTCCAGGGGGGACTATGGCTACACCTTC.